Below are 19 T cell receptor beta chains sequenced from a single sample in a study of blood T cell repertoires in COVID-19. Libraries were prepared by immunoSEQ multiplex PCR; TCRdb keeps only in-frame clonotypes and omits some of them. This table holds some 79,000 clones, about 89% found once. Source material: peripheral blood. The source of these receptors is a man aged 70-80 years with active or convalescent COVID-19.

V is TRBV5-1 and J is TRBJ2-1, with unresolved D. Trimming pared 3 bases from V and 0 bases from J, leaving 4 bases between. The CDR3 consists of 13 residues. The V gene's germline CDR1 is SGHRS and CDR2 YFSETQ. CDR3 coding DNA: TGCGCCAGCAGCTGGAGCTCCTACAATGAGCAGTTCTTC. Its protein product is CASSWSSYNEQFF.

The chain uses TRBV6-5 and TRBJ1-1, with D possibly matching TRBD1 (6 bases). CDR1 MNHEY and CDR2 SVGAGI come from the germline V gene. With 5 bases removed from V and 0 bases from J, the gap between germline ends came to 13 bases. The CDR3 is 15 residues long. CDR3 in amino acids: CASSPFYRVNTEAFF. CDR3 DNA sequence: TGTGCCAGCAGTCCTTTCTACAGGGTGAACACTGAAGCTTTCTTT.

The chain carries TRBV7-2 and TRBJ1-2; the D gene is possibly TRBD1 (6 bases). Trimming removed 4 bases from V and 6 bases from J, with 18 bases in between. Germline V gene lookup returns CDR1 SGHTA and CDR2 FQGNSA. This CDR3 comprises 15 residues. CDR3 coding DNA: TGTGCCAGCAGCTCCCTTTTACAGGGTACGGATGGCTACACCTTC. Residues: CASSSLLQGTDGYTF.

This clone showed up just a few times. The genes are TRBV7-3 and TRBJ2-5; 9 bases align to TRBD1. The trim removed 4 bases at V and 2 bases at J, leaving 5 bases unmatched. The CDR3 contains 15 residues. CDR1 SGHTA and CDR2 FQGTGA come from the germline V gene. The CDR3: CASSSPDRGQETQYF. The CDR3, as DNA: TGTGCCAGCAGCTCCCCCGACAGGGGGCAAGAGACCCAGTACTTC.

The chain recombines TRBV5-4 with TRBJ2-1; TRBD1 might be the D (8 bases). The CDR3 loop spans 16 amino acids. The V and J ends lost 4 bases and 2 bases respectively, with 16 bases between them. Germline lookup yields CDR1 SGHNT and CDR2 YYREEE (reference sequence). The CDR3 protein is CASSVGGTGPYNEQFF. As DNA, the CDR3 is TGTGCCAGCAGCGTGGGAGGGACAGGCCCCTACAATGAGCAGTTCTTC. Complete variable domain (other parts from reference TRBV5-4 and TRBJ2-1): ETGVTQSPTHLIKTRGQQVTLRCSSQSGHNTVSWYQQALGQGPQFIFQYYREEENGRGNFPPRFSGLQFPNYSSELNVNALELDDSALYLCASSVGGTGPYNEQFFGPGTRLTVL.

The rearrangement joins TRBV11-2 to TRBJ1-5, with D possibly TRBD1 on 6 matching bases. Per germline, CDR1 SGHAT and CDR2 FQNNGV. V shed 5 bases and J shed 7 bases, with 12 bases lying between them. The CDR3 is made up of 13 amino acids. The CDR3 region is CASSPQGDQPQHF. The CDR3 DNA reads TGTGCCAGCAGCCCACAGGGAGACCAGCCCCAGCATTTT.

The chain uses TRBV28 and TRBJ1-1; D ambiguous. Germline CDR1 reads MDHEN; CDR2 reads SYDVKM. This CDR3 has 13 amino acids. Trimming shortened V by 1 base and J by 2 bases, and 5 bases separated the two germline ends. CDR3 sequence (DNA): TGTGCCAGCAGTTTATCCAGAAACACTGAAGCTTTCTTT. Its protein product is CASSLSRNTEAFF.

This chain joins TRBV28 and TRBJ1-2, with TRBD1 identical over 7 bases. J was trimmed by 4 bases and V by 9 bases; bases with no gene match: 11. The CDR3 consists of 14 residues. Germline CDR1 and CDR2: MDHEN and SYDVKM. CDR3 protein: CASEGTAIIYGYTF. In DNA, the CDR3 is TGTGCCAGTGAAGGGACAGCAATAATCTATGGCTACACCTTC.

A single count supports this clone. The chain couples TRBV30 to TRBJ2-5, with 14 bases fitting TRBD2. Germline V CDR1 and CDR2: GTSNPN, SVGIG (reference sequence). V was pared by 3 bases and J by 4 bases, with 4 bases of the junction left unmatched. There are 15 residues in the CDR3. The CDR3 loop reads CAWRKGLAGAETQYF. DNA for the CDR3: TGTGCCTGGAGGAAGGGACTAGCGGGAGCAGAGACCCAGTACTTC.

V usage is TRBV18 and J usage is TRBJ2-3; 12 positions agree with TRBD1. Germline CDR1 and CDR2: KGHSH and LQKENI. The CDR3 contains 17 residues. With V trimmed by 1 base and J by 2 bases, 4 bases remained unmatched. The CDR3 DNA sequence: TGTGCCAGCTCACCACTTGGGACAGGGGGCGTCACAGATACGCAGTATTTT. Its translation: CASSPLGTGGVTDTQYF.

This sequence joins TRBV5-1 and TRBJ2-3, with D possibly being TRBD2 (5 bases). Germline V gene data show CDR1 as SGHRS and CDR2 as YFSETQ. The CDR3 extends over 13 amino acids. Trimming stripped 4 bases from V and 8 bases from J, with 14 bases between. The CDR3 loop reads CASSQADSGTQYF. The CDR3 DNA sequence: TGCGCCAGCAGCCAGGCGGACTCGGGTACGCAGTATTTT.

V usage is TRBV30 and J usage is TRBJ2-4, with TRBD1 identical over 8 bases. With V trimmed by 2 bases and J by 8 bases, 2 bases remained unmatched. This CDR3 is built from 12 residues. CDR1 is GTSNPN and CDR2 is SVGIG in the germline V gene (reference sequence). This CDR3 reads CAWSPTGDIQYF. The CDR3 bases are TGTGCCTGGAGTCCGACAGGGGACATTCAGTACTTC.

The rearrangement joins TRBV7-9 to TRBJ2-3, with 7 bases lining up with TRBD2. This CDR3 spans 16 amino acids. The V and J ends lost 2 bases and 1 base, in that order; junction bases with no gene match: 6. CDR1 and CDR2 (germline): SEHNR, FQNEAQ (reference sequence). In DNA form, the CDR3 reads TGTGCCAGCAGCTTAAGTCGCGGGAGTGGCACAGATACGCAGTATTTT. Its translation: CASSLSRGSGTDTQYF.

This sequence joins TRBV6-5 and TRBJ2-3; TRBD1 agrees at 9 bases. V gave up 6 bases and J gave up 3 bases; unmatched junction bases: 7. The CDR3 is 15 amino acids. Germline V gene sequence: CDR1 MNHEY, CDR2 SVGAGI. The CDR3 protein is CASSRGTGLTDTQYF. The CDR3 DNA sequence: TGTGCCAGCAGCCGCGGGACAGGGTTAACAGATACGCAGTATTTT.

This clone showed up just once. The chain recombines TRBV7-9 with TRBJ2-7, with D possibly TRBD2 on 5 matching bases. Between the trimmed V and J ends, which lost 5 bases and 3 bases, there was a span of 17 bases. Germline lookup yields CDR1 SEHNR and CDR2 FQNEAQ (reference sequence). This CDR3 comprises 15 residues. The CDR3 here is CASSGETVIRYEQYF. Written as DNA, the CDR3 is TGTGCCAGCAGCGGGGAGACCGTAATACGCTACGAGCAGTACTTC.

The rearrangement joins TRBV5-4 to TRBJ1-2, with TRBD1 matching 7 bases. V lost 3 bases, J lost 2 bases, and 4 bases stayed unmatched. Germline V gene data show CDR1 as SGHNT and CDR2 as YYREEE (reference sequence). The length of the CDR3 is 14 residues. The CDR3 sequence is CASSSGQANYGYTF. The CDR3 region has the DNA TGTGCCAGCAGCTCCGGACAGGCGAACTATGGCTACACCTTC.

This chain connects TRBV14 to TRBJ1-6, with TRBD1 identical over 7 bases. Germline V gives CDR1 SGHDN, CDR2 FVKESK. V lost 4 bases and J lost 7; bases outside the gene matches: 4. This CDR3 spans 14 amino acids. In DNA form, the CDR3 reads TGTGCCAGCAGCCCGACAGGGAGGAATTCACCCCTCCACTTT. It yields the protein CASSPTGRNSPLHF.

The chain joins TRBV6-2 or TRBV6-3 to TRBJ2-2; no firm D call. The germline gives CDR1 MNHEY, CDR2 SVGEGT. This CDR3 is built from 18 residues. The V gene lost 5 bases and the J gene lost 0 bases, with 19 bases spanning the gap. The CDR3 protein is CASSLRPPQIANTGELFF. As DNA, the CDR3 is TGTGCCAGCAGTCTTCGACCACCACAGATCGCGAACACCGGGGAGCTGTTTTTT.

CDR3 sequence: CASRTGIYGYTF. The CDR3 nucleotides read TGTGCCAGCAGGACAGGTATTTATGGCTACACCTTC. The V gene is TRBV6-5, the J gene TRBJ1-2; D is perhaps TRBD1 (6 bases). Trimming removed 6 bases at V and 5 bases at J, with 10 bases between. This CDR3 has 12 amino acids. Germline loops: CDR1 MNHEY, CDR2 SVGAGI.